Listed here is a single T cell receptor beta chain. Only a few counts were recorded for this clonotype. Its cognate antigen has yet to be identified. No base quality values were provided; no much bigger clone lies one nucleotide off. Libraries were constructed by 5' RACE. The sequencer was a NextSeq 500. The TCR library protocol attached unique molecular identifiers to individual cDNA molecules to correct for sequencing error and PCR bias. TCR alpha and beta chains were both sequenced, and the abundances of alpha and beta sequences in each sample were closely correlated with each other. As for how the authors treated the data: Decombinator V4 was used to annotate the V gene, J gene and CDR3 of the TCR sequences. Expanded TCRs were defined as changing significantly between any two time points under a Poisson model with p below 0.0001. Abundances of TCRs were expressed as counts per million after normalisation to the total number of TCRs sequenced in each sample. TRAV1-2 paired with TRAJ12, TRAJ20 or TRAJ33 defined MAIT TCRs, while TRAV10 paired with TRAJ18 defined iNKT TCRs. A search of VDJdb, accessed on 1 November 2021, was run for TCRs annotated to CMV, EBV and SARS-CoV-2, with TCRs annotated for multiple antigens excluded. In TCRdb, the public reads were trimmed at Q25 with fastp and aligned with MiXCR, with productive beta chains retained. For every CDR3 protein sequence, its rows merge into one entry that carries the most common genes and DNA. None of the V and J calls come from the authors' own analysis; TCRdb made them. For this sample the table gives approximately 90,000 distinct CDR3 sequences, of which 9.5% to 11% were detected only once. Of the sample, around 4.7% is held by the ten largest clones.

These data are taken from a study of early T cells in non-severe SARS-CoV-2 infection (dated by TCRdb to 2020 to 2023). General notes on the study: Bulk RNA from unsorted whole blood was used for TCR sequencing, so alpha and beta chains could not be paired. Study-wide conclusions, independent of this receptor: VDJdb matching was skewed toward anti-spike CD8 responses and likely underestimated virus-specific expansions, missing private and CD4 specificities.

The study was a case-control design nested within a healthcare worker cohort in London, UK, with weekly nasopharyngeal swab PCR tests and blood sampling. Between 23 and 31 March 2020, the week of the UK lockdown, healthcare workers were enrolled and then followed up weekly for as long as 16 weeks. The CDR3, cysteine through phenylalanine, is 13 amino acids long. The CDR3 DNA has 39 bases and is translated from base 1. CDR1 and CDR2 were assigned from the germline V gene as SGHRS and YFSETQ. V sheds 4 bases and J sheds 2 bases, leaving 10 bases between their ends. The rearrangement combines TRBV5-1 with TRBJ2-7, with the D gene too uncertain to name. The clonotype was recovered from an adult who was a healthcare worker with PCR-confirmed SARS-CoV-2 infection or an uninfected control (not recorded which). Material: whole blood, obtained at baseline. The CDR3 region: CASSDTPTYEQYF. The nucleotides are TGCGCCAGCAGCGACACACCTACCTACGAGCAGTACTTC.